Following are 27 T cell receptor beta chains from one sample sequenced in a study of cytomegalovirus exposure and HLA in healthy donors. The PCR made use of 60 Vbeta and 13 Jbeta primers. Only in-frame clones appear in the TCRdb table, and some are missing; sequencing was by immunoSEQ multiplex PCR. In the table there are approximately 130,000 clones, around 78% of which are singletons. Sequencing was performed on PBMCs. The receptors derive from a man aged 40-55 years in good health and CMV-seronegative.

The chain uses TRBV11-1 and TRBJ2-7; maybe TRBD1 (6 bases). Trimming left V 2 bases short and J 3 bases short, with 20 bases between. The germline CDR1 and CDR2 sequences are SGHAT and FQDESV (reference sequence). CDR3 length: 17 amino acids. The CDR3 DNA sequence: TGTGCCAGCAGCTTAACCCTGGACAGTGGATCGCACTACGAGCAGTACTTC. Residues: CASSLTLDSGSHYEQYF. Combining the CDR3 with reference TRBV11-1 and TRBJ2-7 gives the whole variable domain EAEVAQSPRYKITEKSQAVAFWCDPISGHATLYWYRQILGQGPELLVQFQDESVVDDSQLPKDRFSAERLKGVDSTLKIQPAELGDSAMYLCASSLTLDSGSHYEQYFGPGTRLTVT.

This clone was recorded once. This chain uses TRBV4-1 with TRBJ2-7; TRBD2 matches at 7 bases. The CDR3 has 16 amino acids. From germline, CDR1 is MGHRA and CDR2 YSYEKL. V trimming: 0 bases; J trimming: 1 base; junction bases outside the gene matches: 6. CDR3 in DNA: TGCGCCAGCAGCCAAGACCGGGACTATTCTTCCTACGAGCAGTACTTC. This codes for CASSQDRDYSSYEQYF.

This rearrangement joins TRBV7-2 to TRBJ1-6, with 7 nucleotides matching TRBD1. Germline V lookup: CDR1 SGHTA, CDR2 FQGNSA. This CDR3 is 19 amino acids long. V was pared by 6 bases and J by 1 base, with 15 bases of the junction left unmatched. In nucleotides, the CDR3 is TGTGCCAGCAGTCCCCAGGGTATAGGGGGCAAGTCCTATAATTCACCCCTCCACTTT. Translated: CASSPQGIGGKSYNSPLHF.

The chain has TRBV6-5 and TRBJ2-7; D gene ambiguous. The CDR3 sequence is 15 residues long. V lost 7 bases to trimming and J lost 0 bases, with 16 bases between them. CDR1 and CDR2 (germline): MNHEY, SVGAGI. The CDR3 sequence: CASTVSTSPSYEQYF. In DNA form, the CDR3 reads TGTGCCAGCACCGTGTCCACAAGTCCCTCCTACGAGCAGTACTTC.

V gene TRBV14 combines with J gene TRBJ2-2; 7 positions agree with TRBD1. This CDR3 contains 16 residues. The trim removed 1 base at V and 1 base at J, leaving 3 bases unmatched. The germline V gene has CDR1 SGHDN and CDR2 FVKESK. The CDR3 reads CASSQAGTENTGELFF. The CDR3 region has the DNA TGTGCCAGCAGCCAAGCCGGGACAGAGAACACCGGGGAGCTGTTTTTT.

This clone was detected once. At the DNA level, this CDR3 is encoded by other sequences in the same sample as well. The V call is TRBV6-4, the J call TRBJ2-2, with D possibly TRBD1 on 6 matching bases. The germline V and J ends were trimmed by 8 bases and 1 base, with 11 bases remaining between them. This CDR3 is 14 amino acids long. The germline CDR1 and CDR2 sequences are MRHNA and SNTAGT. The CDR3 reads CASRTGMNTGELFF. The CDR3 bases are TGTGCCAGCCGAACAGGGATGAACACCGGGGAGCTGTTTTTT.

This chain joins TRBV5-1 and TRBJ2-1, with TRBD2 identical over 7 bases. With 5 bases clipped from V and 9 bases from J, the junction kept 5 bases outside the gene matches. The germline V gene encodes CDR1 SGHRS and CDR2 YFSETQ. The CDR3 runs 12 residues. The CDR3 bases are TGCGCCAGCAGTGGGACTACGGTTGAGCAGTTCTTC. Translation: CASSGTTVEQFF.

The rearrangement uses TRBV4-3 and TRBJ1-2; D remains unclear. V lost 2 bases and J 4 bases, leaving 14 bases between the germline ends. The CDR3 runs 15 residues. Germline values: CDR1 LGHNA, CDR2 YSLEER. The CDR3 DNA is TGCGCCAGCAGCCAACTTAGGAGAGACGGCTATGGCTACACCTTC. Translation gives CASSQLRRDGYGYTF.

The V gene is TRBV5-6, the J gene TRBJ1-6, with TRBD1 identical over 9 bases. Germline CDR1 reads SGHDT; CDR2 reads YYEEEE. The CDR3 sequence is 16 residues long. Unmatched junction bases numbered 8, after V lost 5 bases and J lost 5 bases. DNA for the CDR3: TGTGCCAGCAGTTCCCCGGGACAGGGTGATAATTCACCCCTCCACTTT. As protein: CASSSPGQGDNSPLHF.

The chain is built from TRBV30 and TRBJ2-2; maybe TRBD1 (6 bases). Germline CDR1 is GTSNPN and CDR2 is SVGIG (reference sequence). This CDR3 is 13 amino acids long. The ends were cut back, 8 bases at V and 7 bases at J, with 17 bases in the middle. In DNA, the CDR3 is TGTGCCGCGCGCAGGGGAGTAGGCGGGGAGCTGTTTTTT. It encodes CAARRGVGGELFF.

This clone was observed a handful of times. For the CDR3, the DNA is TGTGCCAGCAGTGACGGACAGGGCCCTAACTATGGCTACACCTTC. This codes for CASSDGQGPNYGYTF. V usage is TRBV6-4 and J usage is TRBJ1-2, with 8 bases matching TRBD1. The CDR3 covers 15 residues. J was trimmed by 0 bases and V by 2 bases; bases with no gene match: 2. Germline V gives CDR1 MRHNA, CDR2 SNTAGT.

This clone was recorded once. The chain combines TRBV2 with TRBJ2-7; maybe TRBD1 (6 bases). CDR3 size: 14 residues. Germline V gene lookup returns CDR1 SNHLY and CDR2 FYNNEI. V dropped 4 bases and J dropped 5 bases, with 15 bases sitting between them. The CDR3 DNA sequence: TGTGCCAGCAGTGCCCTCAGGGGTAAGAACGAGCAGTACTTC. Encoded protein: CASSALRGKNEQYF.

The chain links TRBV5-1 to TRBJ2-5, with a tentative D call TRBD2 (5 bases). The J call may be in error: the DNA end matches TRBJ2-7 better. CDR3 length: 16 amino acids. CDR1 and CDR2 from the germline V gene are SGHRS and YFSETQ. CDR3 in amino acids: CASSLDGVGSSYEQYF. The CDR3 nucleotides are TGCGCCAGCAGCTTGGACGGGGTGGGGAGCTCCTACGAGCAGTACTTC.

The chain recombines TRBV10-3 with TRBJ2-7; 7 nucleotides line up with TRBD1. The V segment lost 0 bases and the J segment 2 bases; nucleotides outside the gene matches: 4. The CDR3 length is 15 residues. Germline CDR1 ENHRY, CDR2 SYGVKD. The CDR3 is CAISESGTVPYEQYF. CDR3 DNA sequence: TGTGCCATCAGTGAGTCGGGGACAGTCCCCTACGAGCAGTACTTC.

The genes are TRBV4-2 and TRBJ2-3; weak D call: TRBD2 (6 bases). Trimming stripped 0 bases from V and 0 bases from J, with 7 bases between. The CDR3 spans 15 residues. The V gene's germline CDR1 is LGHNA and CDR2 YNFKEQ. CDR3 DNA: TGTGCCAGCAGCCAAGAAGGGACTAGCACAGATACGCAGTATTTT. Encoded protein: CASSQEGTSTDTQYF.

The CDR3 spells CASSPLQGANSPLHF. In nucleotides, the CDR3 is TGTGCCAGCTCACCACTGCAGGGGGCAAATTCACCCCTCCACTTT. The rearrangement uses TRBV18 and TRBJ1-6; TRBD1 agrees at 8 bases. The CDR3 is 15 amino acids. CDR1 is KGHSH, CDR2 LQKENI, per germline. With V trimmed by 1 base and J by 7 bases, 3 bases remained unmatched.

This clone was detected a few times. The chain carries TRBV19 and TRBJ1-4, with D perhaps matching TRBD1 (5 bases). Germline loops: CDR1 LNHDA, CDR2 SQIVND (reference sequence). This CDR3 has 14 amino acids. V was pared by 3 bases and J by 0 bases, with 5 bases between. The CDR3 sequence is CASSIRATNEKLFF. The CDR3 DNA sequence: TGTGCCAGTAGTATCAGGGCAACTAATGAAAAACTGTTTTTT.

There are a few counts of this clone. CDR3 coding DNA: TGCGCCAGCCGGAGCGGGACAGGGGGTTTTCGGGAGACCCAGTACTTC. Amino acid sequence: CASRSGTGGFRETQYF. The chain couples TRBV10-2 to TRBJ2-5, with 11 bases lining up with TRBD1. This CDR3 has 16 residues. Per germline, CDR1 WSHSY and CDR2 SAAADI. Trimming took 8 bases from V and 5 from J; bases not matched to a gene: 13.

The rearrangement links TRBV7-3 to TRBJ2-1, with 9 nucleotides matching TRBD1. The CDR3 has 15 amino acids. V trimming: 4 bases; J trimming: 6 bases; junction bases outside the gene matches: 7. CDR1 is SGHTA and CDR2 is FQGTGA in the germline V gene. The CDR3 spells CASSSRDRDFNEQFF. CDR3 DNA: TGTGCCAGCAGCTCCCGGGACAGGGATTTCAATGAGCAGTTCTTC.

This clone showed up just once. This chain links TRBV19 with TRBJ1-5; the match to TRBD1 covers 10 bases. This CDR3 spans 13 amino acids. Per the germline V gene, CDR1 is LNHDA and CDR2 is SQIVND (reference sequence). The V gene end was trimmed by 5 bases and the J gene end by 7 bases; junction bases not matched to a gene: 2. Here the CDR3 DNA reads TGTGCCAGTAGTGAGGACAGGGGGCAGCCCCAGCATTTT. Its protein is CASSEDRGQPQHF.

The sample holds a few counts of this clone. CDR3 sequence reads: CASSPGAGELFF. The CDR3 bases are TGTGCCAGCAGCCCCGGGGCCGGGGAGCTGTTTTTT. The chain is built from TRBV7-2 and TRBJ2-2; the D gene is possibly TRBD2 (5 bases). V gave up 5 bases and J gave up 6 bases, with 7 bases separating them. The CDR3 is 12 residues long. CDR1 SGHTA and CDR2 FQGNSA come from the germline V gene.

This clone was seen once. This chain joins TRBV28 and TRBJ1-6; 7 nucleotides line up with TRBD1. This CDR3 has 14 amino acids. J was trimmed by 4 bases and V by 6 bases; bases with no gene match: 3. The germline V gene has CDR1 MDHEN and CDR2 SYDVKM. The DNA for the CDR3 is TGTGCCAGCAGGTCGGGACAGTATAATTCACCCCTCCACTTT. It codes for CASRSGQYNSPLHF.

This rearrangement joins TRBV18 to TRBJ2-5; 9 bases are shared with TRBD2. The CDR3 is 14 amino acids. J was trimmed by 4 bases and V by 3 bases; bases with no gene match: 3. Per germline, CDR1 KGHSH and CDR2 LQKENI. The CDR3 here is CASSPGLAPETQYF. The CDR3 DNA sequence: TGTGCCAGCTCACCGGGACTAGCTCCAGAGACCCAGTACTTC.

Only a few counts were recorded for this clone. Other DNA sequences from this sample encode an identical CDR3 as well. CDR3 nucleotide sequence: TGTGCCAGCAGCTCAGGGACAGGGGGTTATGGCTACACCTTC. As protein: CASSSGTGGYGYTF. The chain recombines TRBV5-6 with TRBJ1-2, with 11 bases fitting TRBD1. The CDR3 has 14 amino acids. The germline V gene encodes CDR1 SGHDT and CDR2 YYEEEE. Unmatched junction bases numbered 3, after V lost 3 bases and J lost 5 bases.

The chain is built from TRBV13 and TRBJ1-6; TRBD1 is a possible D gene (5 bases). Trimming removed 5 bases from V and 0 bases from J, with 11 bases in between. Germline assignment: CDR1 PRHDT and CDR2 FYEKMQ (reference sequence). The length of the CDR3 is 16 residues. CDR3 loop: CASSQGLSSYNSPLHF. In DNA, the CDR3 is TGTGCCAGCAGCCAGGGACTGAGCTCCTATAATTCACCCCTCCACTTT.

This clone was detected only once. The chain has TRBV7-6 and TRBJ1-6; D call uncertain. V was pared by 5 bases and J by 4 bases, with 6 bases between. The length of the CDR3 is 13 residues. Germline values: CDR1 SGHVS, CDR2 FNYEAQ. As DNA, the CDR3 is TGTGCCAGCAGCCGAGAGTATAATTCACCCCTCCACTTT. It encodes CASSREYNSPLHF.

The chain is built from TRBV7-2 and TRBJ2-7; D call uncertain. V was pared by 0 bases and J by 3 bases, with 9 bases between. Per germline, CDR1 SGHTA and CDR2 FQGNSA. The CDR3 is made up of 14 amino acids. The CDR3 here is CASSLAPPGYEQYF. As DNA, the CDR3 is TGTGCCAGCAGCTTAGCGCCCCCAGGCTACGAGCAGTACTTC.